These T cell receptor beta chains were read from a single sample in a study of blood T cell repertoires in COVID-19. This table comes from immunoSEQ multiplex PCR, and its TCRdb copy is limited to in-frame clones, with some not included. The sample shows 40,000 to 60,000 clones, more than 85% of them seen only once. Sequenced sample: peripheral blood. The receptor set was obtained from a man in his forties or fifties with active COVID-19. The CDR3 runs from the conserved cysteine through the conserved F or W. The D gene is left open where the match is weak. Clone sizes are given selectively: once, few, many, or a class where the clone is expanded.

NA	TRBV11-1	NA	TRBJ2-1	CASSLRTRDEQFF	TGTGCCAGCAGCTTGCGGACGCGGGATGAGCAGTTCTTC
once	TRBV6-5	TRBD2	TRBJ2-7	CASGPGGSVSEQYF	TGTGCCAGCGGGCCCGGCGGGAGCGTCTCCGAGCAGTACTTC
once	TRBV18	NA	TRBJ1-2	CASSLAQGGWYGYTF	TGTGCCAGCTCACTCGCACAGGGCGGATGGTATGGCTACACCTTC
NA	TRBV30	TRBD1	TRBJ1-4	CATHRGANEKLFF	TGTGCCACCCACAGGGGGGCTAATGAAAAACTGTTTTTT
NA	TRBV4-2	NA	TRBJ1-4	CASSQGGQNEKLFF	TGTGCCAGCAGCCAAGGTGGACAGAATGAAAAACTGTTTTTT
NA	TRBV6-6	TRBD1	TRBJ2-7	CASSSSGTGNEQYF	TGTGCCAGCAGTAGCTCCGGGACAGGTAACGAGCAGTACTTC
NA	TRBV18	NA	TRBJ1-2	CASSPQGNYGYTF	TGTGCCAGCTCACCACAGGGGAACTATGGCTACACCTTC
NA	TRBV6-2/TRBV6-3	TRBD2	TRBJ2-5	CASSYSASGSQTQYF	TGTGCCAGCAGTTACTCGGCTAGCGGGAGCCAGACCCAGTACTTC
NA	TRBV5-4	TRBD2	TRBJ2-1	CASSFGTSGRFGNEQFF	TGTGCCAGCAGCTTTGGGACTAGCGGGAGGTTCGGCAATGAGCAGTTCTTC
few	TRBV9	NA	TRBJ1-6	CASSVSPDGLYNSPLHF	TGTGCCAGCAGCGTAAGCCCCGATGGACTCTATAATTCACCCCTCCACTTT
NA	TRBV30	NA	TRBJ1-2	CAWTVLGGGRNYGYTF	TGTGCCTGGACTGTCTTAGGGGGGGGTAGGAACTATGGCTACACCTTC
NA	TRBV28	NA	TRBJ2-7	CASSPMLWTGQYEQYF	TGTGCCAGCAGCCCAATGCTTTGGACTGGCCAATACGAGCAGTACTTC
NA	TRBV4-1	TRBD2	TRBJ2-1	CASSQDRTSGRNEQFF	TGCGCCAGCAGCCAAGATAGGACTAGCGGGAGGAATGAGCAGTTCTTC
once	TRBV6-2/TRBV6-3	NA	TRBJ1-6	CASSFAGAYYNSPLHF	TGTGCCAGCAGTTTCGCGGGGGCCTATTATAATTCACCCCTCCACTTT
once	TRBV3-1/TRBV3-2	TRBD1	TRBJ1-2	CASSPGQDLGYTF	TGTGCCAGCAGCCCCGGACAGGACCTTGGCTACACCTTC
NA	TRBV5-1	TRBD1	TRBJ1-4	CASSPRTGEATNEKLFF	TGCGCCAGCAGCCCACGGACAGGGGAGGCAACTAATGAAAAACTGTTTTTT
NA	TRBV2	NA	TRBJ2-1	CASSDVTRAGWNEQFF	TGTGCCAGCAGTGACGTGACTCGTGCTGGGTGGAATGAGCAGTTCTTC
NA	TRBV7-7	NA	TRBJ2-7	CASSFHTGSEQYF	TGTGCCAGCAGCTTCCACACAGGGTCCGAGCAGTACTTC
NA	TRBV15	NA	TRBJ2-7	CATSLAWRVEQYF	TGTGCCACCAGCCTTGCTTGGAGGGTCGAGCAGTACTTC
NA	TRBV3-1/TRBV3-2	TRBD1	TRBJ2-1	CASSPLDRSNEQFF	TGTGCCAGCAGCCCTTTGGACAGGAGCAATGAGCAGTTCTTC
NA	TRBV27	NA	TRBJ1-6	CASSLSPGLTNSPLHF	TGTGCCAGCAGTTTATCGCCTGGGTTGACAAATTCACCCCTCCACTTT
NA	TRBV6-5	NA	TRBJ2-7	CASSYSQRSSYEQYF	TGTGCCAGCAGTTACTCTCAGCGGAGCTCCTACGAGCAGTACTTC
NA	TRBV7-3	NA	TRBJ2-3	CASSLGGHSDTQYF	TGTGCCAGCAGCTTGGGGGGGCACTCCGATACGCAGTATTTT
few	TRBV29-1	NA	TRBJ2-2	CSVEDRQTGELFF	TGCAGCGTTGAAGATCGACAGACCGGGGAGCTGTTTTTT
NA	TRBV30	TRBD1	TRBJ1-4	CAWSVGTASNEKLFF	TGTGCCTGGAGTGTAGGGACAGCCTCTAATGAAAAACTGTTTTTT
NA	TRBV9	TRBD2	TRBJ2-2	CASSSKAGGPDTGELFF	TGTGCCAGCAGCTCTAAAGCGGGAGGGCCAGACACCGGGGAGCTGTTTTTT
NA	TRBV28	NA	TRBJ2-1	CASSPLLLTGVQFF	TGTGCCAGCAGTCCTCTTTTGCTCACGGGAGTGCAGTTCTTC
few	TRBV11-2	TRBD2	TRBJ2-1	CASSVAGGVNEQFF	TGTGCCAGCTCCGTAGCGGGAGGGGTTAATGAGCAGTTCTTC
NA	TRBV27	NA	TRBJ2-1	CATYAPGVTYNEQFF	TGTGCCACCTATGCCCCAGGGGTAACCTACAATGAGCAGTTCTTC
NA	TRBV10-3	TRBD2	TRBJ2-7	CAISGPGQFGTSGYEQYF	TGTGCCATCAGTGGGCCGGGACAGTTCGGGACTAGCGGCTACGAGCAGTACTTC
medium-sized	TRBV28	NA	TRBJ2-1	CASSRDILIQFF	TGTGCCAGCAGCCGAGACATTCTGATCCAGTTCTTC
NA	TRBV29-1	NA	TRBJ2-2	CSVARGNTGELFF	TGCAGCGTTGCTAGGGGGAACACCGGGGAGCTGTTTTTT
NA	TRBV27	NA	TRBJ2-2	CASSLSPSGGELFF	TGTGCCAGCAGTTTATCGCCCTCGGGCGGGGAGCTGTTTTTT
NA	TRBV28	TRBD1	TRBJ1-2	CASSLGQGARGYTF	TGTGCCAGCAGTCTAGGACAGGGGGCTCGGGGCTACACCTTC
NA	TRBV27	NA	TRBJ1-1	CASSLQGNTEAFF	TGTGCCAGCAGTTTACAGGGGAACACTGAAGCTTTCTTT
medium-sized	TRBV5-8	TRBD2	TRBJ2-1	CASRALAGLYNEQFF	TGTGCCAGCAGGGCGCTAGCGGGACTATACAATGAGCAGTTCTTC
NA	TRBV5-1	NA	TRBJ2-2	CASSRRDTGELFF	TGCGCCAGCTCCCGCCGGGACACCGGGGAGCTGTTTTTT
NA	TRBV5-1	NA	TRBJ2-2	CASSLAAGANTGELFF	TGCGCCAGCAGCTTGGCCGCCGGGGCGAACACCGGGGAGCTGTTTTTT
NA	TRBV5-6	TRBD2	TRBJ2-5	CASSQTSGTGTQYF	TGTGCCAGCAGCCAGACTAGCGGGACTGGGACCCAGTACTTC
few	TRBV20-1	NA	TRBJ1-4	CSASGEKLFF	TGCAGTGCATCGGGAGAAAAACTGTTTTTT
NA	TRBV5-1	NA	TRBJ2-1	CASSFSSGGRSYNEQFF	TGCGCCAGCAGTTTTAGTAGCGGAGGCCGCTCCTACAATGAGCAGTTCTTC
NA	TRBV7-7	TRBD2	TRBJ2-7	CASSPTGGSSYEQYF	TGTGCTAGCAGCCCCACTGGCGGGAGTTCCTACGAGCAGTACTTC
NA	TRBV4-1	TRBD2	TRBJ2-7	CASSMLAGEYYEQYF	TGCGCCAGCAGCATGCTAGCGGGAGAATACTACGAGCAGTACTTC